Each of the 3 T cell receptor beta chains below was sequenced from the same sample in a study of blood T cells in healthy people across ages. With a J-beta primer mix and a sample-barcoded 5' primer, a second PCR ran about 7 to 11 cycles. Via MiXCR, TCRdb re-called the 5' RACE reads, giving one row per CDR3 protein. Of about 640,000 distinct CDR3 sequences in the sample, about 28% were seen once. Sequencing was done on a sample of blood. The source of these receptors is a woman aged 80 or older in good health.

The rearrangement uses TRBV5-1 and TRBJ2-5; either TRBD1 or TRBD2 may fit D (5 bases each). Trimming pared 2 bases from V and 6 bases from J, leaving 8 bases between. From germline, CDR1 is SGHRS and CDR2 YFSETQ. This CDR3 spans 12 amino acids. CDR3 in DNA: TGCGCCAGCAGCTTATGGGGGAAGACCCAGTACTTC. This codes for CASSLWGKTQYF.

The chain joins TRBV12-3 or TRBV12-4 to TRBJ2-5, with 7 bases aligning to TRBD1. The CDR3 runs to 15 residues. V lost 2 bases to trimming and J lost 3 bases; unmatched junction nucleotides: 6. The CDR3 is CASSLRGTAEETQYF. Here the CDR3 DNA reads TGTGCCAGCAGTTTAAGGGGGACAGCAGAAGAGACCCAGTACTTC.

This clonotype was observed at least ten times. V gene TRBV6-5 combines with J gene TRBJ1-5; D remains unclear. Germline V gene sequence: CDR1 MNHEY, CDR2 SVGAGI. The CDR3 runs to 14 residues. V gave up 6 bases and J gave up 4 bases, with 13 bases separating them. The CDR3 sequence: CASSRDGNNQPQHF. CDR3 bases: TGTGCCAGCAGCCGCGACGGAAATAATCAGCCCCAGCATTTT.